This TCR beta chain was recorded in a study of identifying expanded T cells in peripheral blood (dated by TCRdb to about 2019). Regarding the research as a whole: Technical replicates were generated by sequencing separate aliquots of the same genomic DNA pool, and four replicates were compared pairwise.

TCRbeta CDR3 regions were profiled with the immunoSEQ Assay using bias-controlled multiplex PCR amplification of genomic DNA. As for the authors' bioinformatics: The absolute abundance of each unique TCRbeta CDR3 region was quantified after sequences were collapsed and filtered. Differential abundance was tested with two models: a binomial (Fisher-equivalent) model and a beta-binomial model that adds time-dependent variance fitted from healthy donors. Clones with fewer than 5 combined templates were removed, and a clone was called differentially abundant if the clone's Benjamini-Hochberg FDR was below 0.01. In the beta-binomial model, variance was expressed as a function of the total template count across the two samples, in the form v = (b*log(k)+a)^2. In its TCRdb copy, this immuneACCESS table keeps in-frame sequences only and misses some clones. Where compared with another copy, unresolved V genes explain less than half of these, and the others have no known cause. V and J calls and clone size are those listed in that table; D and trimming were worked out from the DNA. The sample has 75,000 to 90,000 clones on record, almost 85% of them singletons. Together, the top ten hold 15% to 20% of the sample.

In its sample, this clone was seen a few times. Its antigen is still unknown. No much larger clonotype is one base removed from it; base qualities were not supplied. No immune events, such as infections, were documented for the healthy donors during the collection period. Blood repertoires from healthy donors were used as a training cohort for calibrating time-dependent variance in a beta-binomial model of differential abundance of T-cell clones. The training cohort was composed of roughly ten healthy donors, 3 female and 7 male. The donors were between about 29 and 64 years old, with an average age of roughly 40 years. Obtained from a commercial supplier, whole blood was collected from each healthy donor at three time points set two to three weeks apart. For immunosequencing, genomic DNA was extracted from whole blood that had not been sorted. Overall study results and their limits: The authors expected that biological variance in healthy repertoires might rise further over much longer intervals, such as months to years. In all healthy donors, the variance in clone template counts between samples taken two weeks apart rose significantly as total template count increased. Between technical replicates the binomial model flagged approximately 1.2 differentially abundant clones, whereas over roughly two weeks the binomial model flagged about 15 and over roughly 4 weeks approximately 20. Across all healthy-donor time intervals, the beta-binomial model significantly cut both the number of clones called differentially abundant and the false-positive rate.

V is cut by 2 bases and J by 6 bases, and the space between the germline ends is 13 bases. Sequences SEHNR (CDR1) and FQNEAQ (CDR2) are obtained from the germline V gene (reference sequence). The CDR3 contains 14 residues, cysteine and phenylalanine counted. Kept here is only the CDR3 DNA, which spans 42 bases and is read in frame from base 1. The rearrangement joined TRBV7-9 to TRBJ1-2; too little of a D gene remains to name it. Sequencing was performed on blood. This clonotype was obtained from a person aged 18-70 years in good health. The CDR3 reads CASSLMSVSNGYTF. The bases read TGTGCCAGCAGCTTAATGTCAGTGTCGAATGGCTACACCTTC.